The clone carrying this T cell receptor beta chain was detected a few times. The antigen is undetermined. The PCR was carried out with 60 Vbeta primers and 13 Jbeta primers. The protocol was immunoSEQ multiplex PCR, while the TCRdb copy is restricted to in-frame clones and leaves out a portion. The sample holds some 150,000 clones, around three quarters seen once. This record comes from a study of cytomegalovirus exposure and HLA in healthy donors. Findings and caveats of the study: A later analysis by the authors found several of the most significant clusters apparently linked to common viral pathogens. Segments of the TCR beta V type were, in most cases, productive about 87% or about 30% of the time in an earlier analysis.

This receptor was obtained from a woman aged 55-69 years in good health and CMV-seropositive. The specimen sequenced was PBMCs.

CDR3 in DNA: TGCGCCAGCAGCGTGGGACAGGGGGCGCGGAGAAACACTGAAGCTTTCTTT. Its protein product is CASSVGQGARRNTEAFF. The chain couples TRBV4-1 to TRBJ1-1; TRBD1 matches 12 bases. This CDR3 contains 17 residues. Per germline, CDR1 MGHRA and CDR2 YSYEKL. With V trimmed by 5 bases and J by 2 bases, 9 bases remained unmatched.